This TCR beta chain was sequenced for a study of blood T cell repertoires in COVID-19. Under the authors' procedure: It was from reference gene primer amplification that nucleated cell counts were estimated. The assay was immunoSEQ multiplex PCR, and TCRdb's table has in-frame clones only and misses some. V and J calls and clone size follow that table, whereas D and trimming were derived from the DNA. The sample has some 150,000 clones; 80% are singletons. The CDR3 covers 15 residues. CDR1 MNHNS and CDR2 SASEGT come from the germline V gene. Trimming removed 3 bases from V and 0 bases from J, with 8 bases in between.

This receptor was taken from a man aged 60-69 years with active or convalescent COVID-19. This chain uses TRBV6-1 with TRBJ1-4; D unresolved. Sequencing was carried out using peripheral blood. The CDR3 DNA follows: TGTGCCAGCAGTGACCTCAGTGCAACTAATGAAAAACTGTTTTTT. Its protein product is CASSDLSATNEKLFF.